The 20 T cell receptor beta chains given below trace back to one sample, sequenced in a study of CD8+ T cells in alopecia areata. Reverse transcribed after extraction, RNA yielded cDNA as the sequencing template. Assay: immunoSEQ multiplex PCR; the TCRdb copy retains only in-frame clones and omits some. Of over 150,000 clones listed, roughly 60% were seen once; the top ten hold under 2%. This specimen consisted of CD4+ T cells sorted from blood, obtained at week 0. These receptors were collected from a human donor with alopecia areata.

CDR3 in amino acids: CAISVDRGNTEAFF. The CDR3 DNA is TGTGCCATCAGTGTGGACAGGGGTAATACTGAAGCTTTCTTT. The chain has TRBV10-3 and TRBJ1-1, with 9 positions matching TRBD1. Germline CDR1 ENHRY, CDR2 SYGVKD. The V and J ends lost 4 bases and 5 bases, in that order; junction bases with no gene match: 5. The CDR3 contains 14 residues.

The chain employs TRBV20-1 and TRBJ1-1; 9 bases line up with TRBD1. The V segment lost 6 bases and the J segment 11 bases; nucleotides outside the gene matches: 4. The CDR3 contains 10 residues. Per germline, CDR1 DFQATT and CDR2 SNEGSKA (reference sequence). For the CDR3, the DNA is TGCAGTGCCGGGGACAGGGATGCTTTCTTT. Translation: CSAGDRDAFF.

The chain has TRBV5-1 and TRBJ2-3, with 10 bases identical to TRBD1. The CDR3 spans 16 residues. From germline, CDR1 is SGHRS and CDR2 YFSETQ. The junction had 3 bases not matched to a gene; V was cut back by 1 base and J by 1 base. The CDR3, as DNA: TGCGCCAGCAGCTTGTTCGGGACAGGGGGCACAGATACGCAGTATTTT. This translates into CASSLFGTGGTDTQYF.

V usage is TRBV10-1 and J usage is TRBJ2-7; D perhaps matches TRBD1 (6 bases). CDR3 length: 14 residues. The V gene's germline CDR1 is WNHNN and CDR2 SYGVQD (reference sequence). Between the trimmed V and J ends, which lost 6 bases and 0 bases, there was a span of 12 bases. The CDR3 DNA reads as TGCGCCAGCAGCGGGACACCGAGCTCCTACGAGCAGTACTTC. Translating it yields CASSGTPSSYEQYF.

This clone was counted between two and nine times. This specimen includes other DNA sequences encoding the same CDR3. The CDR3 spells CSVGDTNYGYTF. Written as DNA, the CDR3 is TGCAGCGTTGGGGACACTAACTATGGCTACACCTTC. V usage is TRBV29-1 and J usage is TRBJ1-2; possible D gene TRBD1, 6 bases. Germline lookup yields CDR1 SQVTM and CDR2 ANQGSEA. This CDR3 is built from 12 residues. Trimming took 4 bases from V and 0 from J, leaving 6 bases between them.

The gene calls are TRBV2 and TRBJ1-1; D unresolved. V lost 6 bases, J lost 0 bases, and 11 bases lay in between. This CDR3 spans 14 amino acids. Germline V lookup: CDR1 SNHLY, CDR2 FYNNEI. The CDR3 DNA reads as TGTGCCAGCAGCGCCTTCGACATGAACACTGAAGCTTTCTTT. This encodes CASSAFDMNTEAFF.

This chain links TRBV30 with TRBJ2-7, with 10 nucleotides matching TRBD1. Unmatched junction bases numbered 4, after V lost 3 bases and J lost 2 bases. The germline V gene encodes CDR1 GTSNPN and CDR2 SVGIG (reference sequence). This CDR3 comprises 14 residues. The CDR3 spells CAWRRDRGAYEQYF. DNA for the CDR3: TGTGCCTGGAGGCGGGACAGGGGCGCCTACGAGCAGTACTTC.

The chain couples TRBV7-2 to TRBJ1-3; D unclear. This CDR3 has 13 residues. Trimming left V 2 bases short and J 0 bases short, with 2 bases between. Germline CDR1 reads SGHTA; CDR2 reads FQGNSA. The CDR3 sequence: CASSLHSGNTIYF. The CDR3 nucleotides read TGTGCCAGCAGCTTACACTCTGGAAACACCATATATTTT. Full variable domain (outside the CDR3, taken from reference TRBV7-2 and TRBJ1-3): GAGVSQSPSNKVTEKGKDVELRCDPISGHTALYWYRQSLGQGLEFLIYFQGNSAPDKSGLPSDRFSAERTGGSVSTLTIQRTQQEDSAVYLCASSLHSGNTIYFGEGSWLTVV.

The V call is TRBV5-8, the J call TRBJ1-1; D gene unclear. Trimming pared 5 bases from V and 4 bases from J, leaving 18 bases between. Germline loops: CDR1 SGHTS, CDR2 YDEGEE. CDR3 length: 15 amino acids. The CDR3 protein is CASSHPSSRRTEAFF. The CDR3 DNA reads TGTGCCAGCAGTCACCCCTCCTCGAGACGCACTGAAGCTTTCTTT.

The chain carries TRBV7-2 and TRBJ2-3; D tentatively reads TRBD1 or TRBD2 (5 bases each). Germline-derived CDR1 and CDR2 are SGHTA and FQGNSA. V was clipped by 2 bases and J by 2 bases, with 11 bases between them. CDR3 size: 15 residues. Here the CDR3 DNA reads TGTGCCAGCAGCTTAAGGGACGGTTCCACAGATACGCAGTATTTT. This codes for CASSLRDGSTDTQYF.

This rearrangement joins TRBV29-1 to TRBJ2-7, with D unresolved. V lost 1 base and J 7 bases, leaving 11 bases between the germline ends. CDR1 and CDR2 from the germline V gene are SQVTM and ANQGSEA. CDR3 length: 12 residues. The CDR3: CSVEVQTREQYF. CDR3 DNA sequence: TGCAGCGTTGAAGTCCAGACCCGGGAGCAGTACTTC.

The gene calls are TRBV15 and TRBJ2-1, with D tentatively TRBD1 (6 bases). The CDR3 loop spans 15 amino acids. The V gene's germline CDR1 is LNHNV and CDR2 YYDKDF (reference sequence). V was pared by 2 bases and J by 10 bases, with 18 bases between. The CDR3 is CATSRPSDRVGEQFF. The CDR3 DNA is TGTGCCACCAGCAGACCTTCGGACAGAGTAGGCGAGCAGTTCTTC.

V is TRBV2 and J is TRBJ2-1; no clear D gene. The CDR3 consists of 12 residues. V gave up 3 bases and J gave up 6 bases, with 6 bases separating them. Germline CDR1 SNHLY, CDR2 FYNNEI. The CDR3 region has the DNA TGTGCCAGCAGTGAGGACGGCAATGAGCAGTTCTTC. Its protein product is CASSEDGNEQFF.

The chain links TRBV9 to TRBJ1-1, with TRBD1 matching 7 bases. V lost 0 bases, J lost 1 base, and 3 bases stayed unmatched. This CDR3 is built from 15 residues. Looked up from germline, CDR1 is SGDLS and CDR2 is YYNGEE. The CDR3 DNA reads as TGTGCCAGCAGCGTAGGACAGGGAAGGAACACTGAAGCTTTCTTT. Translated, it gives CASSVGQGRNTEAFF.

With respect to this clone: Other DNA sequences in the same sample also yield this CDR3. The chain links TRBV29-1 to TRBJ2-7, with D unclear. Trimming took off 4 bases at V and 5 bases at J, with 18 bases between the two ends. Germline V lookup: CDR1 SQVTM, CDR2 ANQGSEA. CDR3 length equals 14 residues. In DNA form, the CDR3 reads TGCAGCGTTGCTCTAATGCAGGAAAGGGACGAGCAGTACTTC. Amino acid sequence: CSVALMQERDEQYF.

The rearrangement joins TRBV20-1 to TRBJ1-1, with unresolved D. The germline V gene encodes CDR1 DFQATT and CDR2 SNEGSKA (reference sequence). This CDR3 has 11 amino acids. CDR3 sequence (DNA): TGCAGAGGCGCTACCTCAGGCCAAGCTTTCTTT. Protein: CRGATSGQAFF.

In nucleotides, the CDR3 is TGTGCCAGCAGCTTACAAGACACTGAAGCTTTCTTT. This encodes CASSLQDTEAFF. V gene TRBV5-6 combines with J gene TRBJ1-1; D remains ambiguous. Germline lookup yields CDR1 SGHDT and CDR2 YYEEEE. The V end was cut by 2 bases, the J end by 3 bases, with 5 bases between. The CDR3 is 12 residues long.

This rearrangement joins TRBV16 to TRBJ2-1; 8 positions agree with TRBD2. CDR3 size: 14 residues. Unmatched junction bases numbered 2, after V lost 3 bases and J lost 4 bases. Per the germline V gene, CDR1 is KGHSY and CDR2 is FQNENV. CDR3 DNA sequence: TGTGCCAGCAGCCAGACTAGCGTTTACAATGAGCAGTTCTTC. Translation gives CASSQTSVYNEQFF.

This clone has more than one count but fewer than ten. This rearrangement joins TRBV29-1 to TRBJ2-3; D tentatively reads TRBD1 or TRBD2 (5 bases each). This CDR3 contains 14 residues. Germline CDR1 SQVTM, CDR2 ANQGSEA. Trimming took 4 bases from V and 2 from J, leaving 13 bases between them. The CDR3 here is CSVGGRVNTDTQYF. As DNA, the CDR3 is TGCAGCGTTGGGGGACGGGTTAACACAGATACGCAGTATTTT.

The chain couples TRBV4-3 to TRBJ2-1, with 10 nucleotides matching TRBD2. The CDR3 runs 16 residues. Per germline, CDR1 LGHNA and CDR2 YSLEER. Trimming removed 1 base from V and 2 bases from J; junction bases left unmatched: 2. In DNA, the CDR3 is TGCGCCAGCAGCCAAGCCGGGACTAGCGCCTACAATGAGCAGTTCTTC. Its protein is CASSQAGTSAYNEQFF.